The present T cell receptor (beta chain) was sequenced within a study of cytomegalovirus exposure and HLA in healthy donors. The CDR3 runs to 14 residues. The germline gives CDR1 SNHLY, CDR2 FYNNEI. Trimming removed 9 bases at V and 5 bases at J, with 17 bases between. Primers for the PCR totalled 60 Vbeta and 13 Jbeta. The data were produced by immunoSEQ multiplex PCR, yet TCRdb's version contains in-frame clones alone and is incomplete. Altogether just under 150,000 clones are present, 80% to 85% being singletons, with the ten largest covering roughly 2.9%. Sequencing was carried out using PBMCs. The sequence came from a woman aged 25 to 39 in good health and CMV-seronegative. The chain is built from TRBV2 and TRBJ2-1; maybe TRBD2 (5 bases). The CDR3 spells CASRKTSLDNEQFF. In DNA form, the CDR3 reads TGTGCCAGTAGGAAAACTAGTCTCGACAATGAGCAGTTCTTC.